Below, 17 T cell receptor beta chains from the same sample are listed, as sequenced in a study of cytomegalovirus exposure and HLA in healthy donors. PCR used 60 Vbeta primers and 13 Jbeta primers. Assay: immunoSEQ multiplex PCR; the TCRdb copy retains only in-frame clones and omits some. The table records 150,000 to 200,000 clones, around two thirds of them present only once. The sequenced sample was PBMCs. These receptors were obtained from a man aged 25 to 45 in good health and CMV-seropositive.

This clone was recorded only once. V usage is TRBV5-4 and J usage is TRBJ2-5; D unresolved. The DNA matches TRBJ2-7 better at its end, which makes the J call doubtful. The CDR3 has 14 amino acids. The germline CDR1 and CDR2 sequences are SGHNT and YYREEE (reference sequence). The CDR3, as DNA: TGTGCCAGCAGCTTGGATGGCGGAACCTACGAGCAGTACTTC. This gives the protein CASSLDGGTYEQYF.

The chain recombines TRBV6-1 with TRBJ2-7, with 10 nucleotides matching TRBD1. The CDR3 consists of 14 residues. Germline CDR1 is MNHNS and CDR2 is SASEGT. Losses at the gene ends were 7 bases for V and 6 bases for J; bases not matched to a gene: 9. The CDR3 DNA sequence: TGTGCCAGCAAAGGTGACAGGACAGGGGGCGAGCAGTACTTC. It yields the protein CASKGDRTGGEQYF.

This clone was detected a few times. This chain connects TRBV19 to TRBJ2-5; 7 bases are a match to TRBD2. The germline CDR1 and CDR2 sequences are LNHDA and SQIVND (reference sequence). The V segment lost 3 bases and the J segment 2 bases; nucleotides outside the gene matches: 6. This CDR3 spans 15 amino acids. CDR3 DNA: TGTGCCAGTAGTATTTCGGGAGGTATACAAGAGACCCAGTACTTC. Its translation: CASSISGGIQETQYF.

The chain couples TRBV7-8 to TRBJ2-3, with a tentative D call TRBD1 (6 bases). This CDR3 contains 15 residues. The germline CDR1 and CDR2 sequences are SGHVS and FQNEAQ. V dropped 5 bases and J dropped 7 bases, with 19 bases sitting between them. The CDR3 reads CASSQGPRGSYTQYF. In nucleotides, the CDR3 is TGTGCCAGCAGCCAGGGGCCTCGAGGGTCGTATACGCAGTATTTT.

J is TRBJ2-1 and V is TRBV2; possibly TRBD2 for D (6 bases). Trimming left V 6 bases short and J 0 bases short, with 9 bases between. This CDR3 comprises 14 residues. In germline, CDR1 is SNHLY, CDR2 FYNNEI. The chain's CDR3 is CASSYGGSYNEQFF. The CDR3 region has the DNA TGTGCCAGCAGCTACGGGGGCTCCTACAATGAGCAGTTCTTC.

This rearrangement joins TRBV5-5 to TRBJ2-7; D not resolved. This CDR3 is 13 amino acids long. The V end lost 3 bases, the J end lost 10 bases, and 17 bases lay between the germline ends. Germline V gives CDR1 SGHKS, CDR2 YYEKEE (reference sequence). In DNA form, the CDR3 reads TGTGCCAGCAGCTCAGACTTAACCAGCCTACAGTACTTC. It specifies CASSSDLTSLQYF.

J is TRBJ2-2 and V is TRBV11-2, with 9 bases that match TRBD2. This CDR3 comprises 15 residues. The V gene end was trimmed by 6 bases and the J gene end by 5 bases; junction bases not matched to a gene: 7. From germline, CDR1 is SGHAT and CDR2 FQNNGV. Written as DNA, the CDR3 is TGTGCCAGCAGGGAAGCGGGAGGTTTTACCGGGGAGCTGTTTTTT. Translating it yields CASREAGGFTGELFF.

The chain has TRBV14 and TRBJ2-5; D unresolved. Germline V lookup: CDR1 SGHDN, CDR2 FVKESK. Trimming shortened V by 3 bases and J by 2 bases, and 10 bases separated the two germline ends. CDR3 length equals 14 residues. The DNA of the CDR3 is TGTGCCAGCAGCCAGTCATTACGGCAAGAGACCCAGTACTTC. Protein: CASSQSLRQETQYF.

This clone has a handful of counts. This chain joins TRBV27 and TRBJ2-7; D might be TRBD2 (8 bases). V was clipped by 6 bases and J by 6 bases, with 15 bases between them. CDR1 is MNHEY and CDR2 is SMNVEV in the germline V gene (reference sequence). The CDR3 length is 13 residues. The CDR3 DNA sequence: TGTGCCAGCAGACCCGGGAGGGGGCCCGAGCAGTACTTC. Translating gives CASRPGRGPEQYF.

The chain links TRBV28 to TRBJ2-7, with 11 nucleotides matching TRBD2. With 2 bases clipped from V and 4 bases from J, the junction kept 1 base outside the gene matches. Germline lookup yields CDR1 MDHEN and CDR2 SYDVKM. The CDR3 totals 14 residues. CDR3 amino acids: CASSLGTSGYEQYF. CDR3 coding DNA: TGTGCCAGCAGTTTAGGGACTAGCGGATACGAGCAGTACTTC.

The chain has TRBV5-4 and TRBJ2-2, with D hard to call. The CDR3 has 15 residues. In germline, CDR1 is SGHNT, CDR2 YYREEE (reference sequence). Trimming removed 2 bases from V and 0 bases from J, with 8 bases in between. Here the CDR3 reads CASSFDITNTGELFF. CDR3 DNA: TGTGCCAGCAGCTTTGACATAACGAACACCGGGGAGCTGTTTTTT.

The chain employs TRBV4-1 and TRBJ2-7; 11 bases agree with TRBD1. There are 16 residues in the CDR3. The V gene's germline CDR1 is MGHRA and CDR2 YSYEKL. With 2 bases clipped from V and 2 bases from J, the junction kept 5 bases outside the gene matches. CDR3 DNA sequence: TGCGCCAGCAGCCAAACCGGGACAGGGGGAACCTACGAGCAGTACTTC. Translated: CASSQTGTGGTYEQYF.

This clone was seen more than once but under ten times. The rearrangement uses TRBV14 and TRBJ1-2; D unclear. Looked up from germline, CDR1 is SGHDN and CDR2 is FVKESK. This CDR3 has 15 residues. Trimming shortened V by 0 bases and J by 8 bases, and 16 bases separated the two germline ends. This CDR3 is CASSQDPLDRGGYTF. The CDR3 region has the DNA TGTGCCAGCAGCCAAGATCCCCTGGACCGGGGAGGCTACACCTTC.

V usage is TRBV7-2 and J usage is TRBJ2-3, with D unclear. The V gene lost 2 bases and the J gene lost 2 bases, with 11 bases spanning the gap. The V gene's germline CDR1 is SGHTA and CDR2 FQGNSA. The CDR3 runs to 15 residues. The CDR3 sequence: CASSLTVTYTDTQYF. Here the CDR3 DNA reads TGTGCCAGCAGCTTAACAGTTACCTACACAGATACGCAGTATTTT.

The chain has TRBV29-1 and TRBJ2-2, with 7 bases fitting TRBD1. The CDR3 totals 13 residues. CDR1 SQVTM and CDR2 ANQGSEA come from the germline V gene. Trimming took 7 bases from V and 6 from J; bases not matched to a gene: 8. Here the CDR3 DNA reads TGCAGCGCCCGCGTTGGGACAGCCGGGGAGCTGTTTTTT. This sequence encodes CSARVGTAGELFF.

The chain has TRBV5-1 and TRBJ2-1; possible D gene TRBD1, 6 bases. The germline gives CDR1 SGHRS, CDR2 YFSETQ. V lost 0 bases and J 4 bases, leaving 11 bases between the germline ends. This CDR3 is built from 15 residues. The CDR3 sequence: CASSLAWTEYNEQFF. CDR3 sequence (DNA): TGCGCCAGCAGCTTGGCTTGGACAGAATACAATGAGCAGTTCTTC.

In this sample, this clone turned up a few times. The gene calls are TRBV11-2 and TRBJ2-7; TRBD1 is a possible D gene (6 bases). Trimming took 3 bases from V and 5 from J, leaving 11 bases between them. Germline lookup yields CDR1 SGHAT and CDR2 FQNNGV. This CDR3 has 13 amino acids. The CDR3 DNA reads TGTGCCAGCAGCTTGCGACAGGTGGACGAGCAGTACTTC. This codes for CASSLRQVDEQYF. The variable domain in full, with the rest retrieved from reference TRBV11-2 and TRBJ2-7, is EAGVAQSPRYKIIEKRQSVAFWCNPISGHATLYWYQQILGQGPKLLIQFQNNGVVDDSQLPKDRFSAERLKGVDSTLKIQPAKLEDSAVYLCASSLRQVDEQYFGPGTRLTVT.